A selection of T cell receptor beta chains follows, all from one sample in a study of cytotoxic CD8 clonotypes in ibrutinib-treated CLL. Profiled with immunoSEQ multiplex PCR; TCRdb holds only in-frame clones, not every one. Of under 200,000 clones listed, 81% were seen once; the top ten hold roughly 1.9%. The source material was PBMCs, sampled after 12 months of ibrutinib treatment. The receptors come from a human donor with chronic lymphocytic leukemia. CDR3s include the opening cysteine and the closing phenylalanine or tryptophan. A D gene is named only where the DNA matches it firmly. Where a row states a size, it is once, few, many or the class of an expanded clone; other rows omit it.

j_call v_call d_call clone_size cdr3_nt cdr3_aa
TRBJ2-1 TRBV4-1 - once TGCGCCAGCAGCCAAGTTGGGGGCGGATTACTCAATGAGCAGTTCTTC CASSQVGGGLLNEQFF
TRBJ2-1 TRBV10-3 TRBD2 - TGTGCCAGCGGGGGGCCAGGTGAGCAGTTCTTC CASGGPGEQFF
TRBJ1-6 TRBV30 - - TGTGCTTCGGACAGTCGATATAATTCACCCCTCCACTTT CASDSRYNSPLHF
TRBJ1-5 TRBV7-2 - - TGTGCCAGCAGCCCCCACAATCAGCCCCAGCATTTT CASSPHNQPQHF
TRBJ2-7 TRBV28 - - TGTGCCAGCAGTTTCCAGGGGAGCTCCTACGAGCAGTACTTC CASSFQGSSYEQYF
TRBJ1-2 TRBV7-9 - once TGTGCCAGCAGCCCCGAGGGGGGCAACTTTGGCTACACCTTC CASSPEGGNFGYTF
TRBJ2-2 TRBV5-1 - - TGCGCCAGCAGCTTTAGCCAAGGGGAGCTGTTTTTT CASSFSQGELFF
TRBJ2-2 TRBV2 - - TGTGCCAGCAATAGACCCCCAGCCATGTTTTTT CASNRPPAMFF
TRBJ2-1 TRBV5-1 - - TGCGCCAGCAGCTCGCGGACTGCCCTCCCCTCAGGGCAGTTCTTC CASSSRTALPSGQFF
TRBJ1-4 TRBV4-2 - - TGTGCCAGCAGCCAAAGGACCAAACGCGGTGAAAAACTGTTTTTT CASSQRTKRGEKLFF
TRBJ1-1 TRBV6-1 TRBD1 - TGTGCCAGCAGTGCCCCGGGACAGGGGAACACTGAAGCTTTCTTT CASSAPGQGNTEAFF
TRBJ2-3 TRBV11-2 TRBD2 - TGTGCCAGCAGCCCCCGACTAGCGGGAGCAAGCACAGATACGCAGTATTTT CASSPRLAGASTDTQYF
TRBJ2-5 TRBV4-2 - - TGTGCCAGCAGCCAAGAGGGGCGTGGGGGGGCCGGAGAGACCCAGTACTTC CASSQEGRGGAGETQYF
TRBJ2-5 TRBV28 - few TGTGCCAGCAGTTTGCAGGGATCCCTCCAAGAGACCCAGTACTTC CASSLQGSLQETQYF
TRBJ2-3 TRBV7-2 - - TGTGCCAGCAGCCCCGACCGAGCGGCGGGTACGGATACGCAGTATTTT CASSPDRAAGTDTQYF
TRBJ1-2 TRBV28 - - TGTGCCATCGACACAAGCCCAGCCGGTTTATTGAGTGGCTACACCTTC CAIDTSPAGLLSGYTF
TRBJ1-4 TRBV28 - - TGTGCCAGCAGCTCCGGGGGCAGGGCTAATGAAAAACTGTTTTTT CASSSGGRANEKLFF
TRBJ1-5 TRBV7-9 - - TGTGCCAGCAGCCTTGACGGAAGACAGCCCCAGCATTTT CASSLDGRQPQHF
TRBJ1-2 TRBV7-2 - - TGTGCCAGCAGCTTAAACAACTTCTATGGCTACACCTTC CASSLNNFYGYTF
TRBJ2-3 TRBV27 TRBD2 - TGTGCCAGCAAACTAGCGGGGGGACCCACAGATACGCAGTATTTT CASKLAGGPTDTQYF
TRBJ1-3 TRBV11-2 - - TGTGCCAGCAGCCGAAACAGGGAACAAAACACCATATATTTT CASSRNREQNTIYF
TRBJ1-5 TRBV6-5 TRBD1 - TGTGCCAGCACTAAGACAGGGGGGGACAATCAGCCCCAGCATTTT CASTKTGGDNQPQHF
TRBJ1-2 TRBV27 - - TGTGCCAGCAGTTTATCGGGAGGGCCTGGCTACACCTTC CASSLSGGPGYTF
TRBJ1-5 TRBV19 - - TGTGCCAGCATTAGGGGGGGGGTCAACAATCAGCCCCAGCATTTT CASIRGGVNNQPQHF
TRBJ1-2 TRBV12-5 - - TGTGCTAGTGGTACGATGGACGGATACTATGGCTACACCTTC CASGTMDGYYGYTF
TRBJ1-2 TRBV7-6 - - TGTGCCAGCACCCCCTCGGGGGGGGGTTGGCGCGGCTACACCTTC CASTPSGGGWRGYTF
TRBJ2-5 TRBV28 TRBD2 - TGTGCCAGCAGTTTATTTGTACTAGCGGGAGGGGAACAAGAGACCCAGTACTTC CASSLFVLAGGEQETQYF
TRBJ2-7 TRBV18 - - TGTGCCAGCTCCGAGGGACGGGGGTACGAGCAGTACTTC CASSEGRGYEQYF